Sequencing of this T cell receptor beta chain was carried out in a study of T cells expressing NK-cell markers. The CDR3 has 14 amino acids. TCRdb reprocessed the 5' RACE reads; each CDR3 protein has one entry and no DNA is given. The record lists a few hundred thousand distinct CDR3 sequences, of which the ten most abundant hold 5.2%. This receptor was obtained from a man aged 18 to 69 in good health. The chain couples TRBV12-3 or TRBV12-4 to TRBJ1-1; TCRdb designates TRBD1, a call that cannot be tested without DNA. The specimen was blood T cells: a sorted CD56 or NKG2C T cell subset, CD4+ or CD8+ T cells, or bulk PBMC T cells (not recorded which). CDR3 protein: CASSSRGRGTEAFF.